This T cell receptor beta chain was recorded in a study of blood T cell repertoires in COVID-19. About the study: Acute-phase and convalescent COVID-19 samples originated in the United States, Italy and Spain. PBMCs, B-cell-depleted T cells, or T cells provided the cDNA or gDNA that made up the material.

For this clone: At the DNA level, this CDR3 is encoded by other sequences in the same sample as well.

The V gene's germline CDR1 is SGHNT and CDR2 YYREEE (reference sequence). V shed 0 bases, J shed 1 base, and the junction held 1 base outside the gene matches. The CDR3 has 15 residues. Per the original data handling: Amplification of reference gene primers provided the estimated nucleated cell counts. The method was immunoSEQ multiplex PCR; TCRdb's version includes in-frame clones alone and lacks a portion of them. The DNA was the basis for D and trimming; V, J and clone size are from that table. The sample yields 70,000 to 85,000 clones, around 80% seen once. The specimen was peripheral blood. The clonotype originates from a woman at least 80 years old with acute or convalescent COVID-19. J is TRBJ1-3 and V is TRBV5-4; 7 nucleotides agree with TRBD1. DNA for the CDR3: TGTGCCAGCAGCTTGGAGGGGGCATCTGGAAACACCATATATTTT. Translating gives CASSLEGASGNTIYF.